This is a list of T cell receptor beta chains from one sample in a study of cytomegalovirus exposure and HLA in healthy donors. Libraries were prepared by immunoSEQ multiplex PCR; TCRdb keeps only in-frame clonotypes and omits some of them. The table lists some 61,000 clones, approximately 75% of them singletons. The sequencing sample was made of PBMCs. These receptors were obtained from a human donor in good health. The CDR3 runs from the conserved cysteine through the conserved F or W. Each record gives: CDR3 protein, CDR3 DNA, D gene, V gene, J gene. A D gene is named only where the DNA matches it firmly.

CASSHLRGATSQETQYF	TGCGCCAGCAGCCATTTGCGGGGGGCAACCAGCCAAGAGACCCAGTACTTC	TRBD2	TRBV4-1	TRBJ2-5
CASSRITGVTEAFF	TGTGCCAGTAGTAGAATTACAGGGGTCACTGAAGCTTTCTTT	TRBD1	TRBV19	TRBJ1-1
CASSSGPQDYEQYF	TGTGCCAGCAGCTCAGGGCCCCAGGACTACGAGCAGTACTTC	NA	TRBV11-2	TRBJ2-7
CASSEFGSGGSSPLHF	TGTGCCAGCAGTGAATTTGGTTCGGGGGGCTCTTCACCCCTCCACTTT	NA	TRBV6-1	TRBJ1-6
CASSLRQGMNTEAFF	TGTGCCAGCAGCTTAAGGCAGGGAATGAACACTGAAGCTTTCTTT	NA	TRBV7-3	TRBJ1-1
CASSSFGGGDYEQYF	TGTGCCAGCAGCTCGTTCGGCGGGGGGGACTACGAGCAGTACTTC	TRBD2	TRBV7-2	TRBJ2-7
CASSIPGNTEAFF	TGTGCCAGTAGTATCCCCGGGAACACTGAAGCTTTCTTT	NA	TRBV19	TRBJ1-1
CASTGQGDYEQYF	TGTGCCAGCACAGGACAGGGGGACTACGAGCAGTACTTC	TRBD1	TRBV6-1	TRBJ2-7
CASSLFSTEAFF	TGTGCCAGCAGCCTATTCTCTACTGAAGCTTTCTTT	NA	TRBV7-9	TRBJ1-1
CASTLQGSGENTGELFF	TGTGCCAGCACCCTACAGGGGTCAGGGGAGAACACCGGGGAGCTGTTTTTT	TRBD1	TRBV5-5	TRBJ2-2
CSVGQSHEQFF	TGCAGCGTTGGACAGTCCCATGAGCAGTTCTTC	NA	TRBV29-1	TRBJ2-1